Below, 22 T cell receptor beta chains from the same sample are listed, as sequenced in a study of T cells in Graves' hyperthyroidism and ophthalmopathy. Researchers amplified the TCR beta CDR3 regions from RNA transcripts. The TCR CDR3 first-round RT-PCR relied on the HTBI primer set. TCRdb processed the multiplex PCR reads anew with MiXCR; each CDR3 protein has one entry. Here the sample spans over 650,000 distinct CDR3 sequences, just under 45% being singletons. The sample taken for sequencing was peripheral blood or thyroid tissue (not recorded which). All receptors derive from an adult man with Graves' disease, either hyperthyroidism or ophthalmopathy (not recorded which).

This clonotype was detected a few times. The chain employs TRBV5-1 and TRBJ1-4; the match to TRBD1 covers 8 bases. The CDR3 runs 14 residues. CDR1 and CDR2 from the germline V gene are SGHRS and YFSETQ. After removal of 7 bases from V and 8 bases from J, the junction contained 10 bases not matched to a gene. The CDR3 bases are TGCGCCAGCCGAAGGACAGGGACGGAAGAAAAACTGTTTTTT. Translated, it gives CASRRTGTEEKLFF.

This chain uses TRBV7-2 with TRBJ2-2; possible D gene TRBD1, 6 bases. CDR3 size: 16 residues. Germline loops: CDR1 SGHTA, CDR2 FQGNSA. Trimming stripped 5 bases from V and 8 bases from J, with 21 bases between. The DNA for the CDR3 is TGTGCCAGCAGCCAGCACAAGGGGGTCCCCCAAGGGGAGCTGTTTTTT. Its translation: CASSQHKGVPQGELFF.

The chain carries TRBV7-8 and TRBJ1-2; D is undetermined. The V end was cut by 4 bases, the J end by 3 bases, with 3 bases between. CDR1 is SGHVS and CDR2 is FQNEAQ in the germline V gene. This CDR3 contains 11 residues. The CDR3 loop reads CASSSHYGYTF. CDR3 sequence (DNA): TGTGCCAGCAGCTCCCACTATGGCTACACCTTC.

The chain is built from TRBV19 and TRBJ1-5; tentative D call: TRBD1 (6 bases). Per the germline V gene, CDR1 is LNHDA and CDR2 is SQIVND (reference sequence). The CDR3 runs 14 residues. Trimming took off 7 bases at V and 5 bases at J, with 15 bases between the two ends. In DNA, the CDR3 is TGTGCCAGTATGGCCGGGGGCGGGTATCAGCCCCAGCATTTT. This encodes CASMAGGGYQPQHF.

This clonotype has only a few counts. This chain connects TRBV7-8 to TRBJ2-7; 12 positions match TRBD2. V lost 5 bases, J lost 3 bases, and 5 bases stayed unmatched. This CDR3 has 15 residues. Germline CDR1 and CDR2: SGHVS and FQNEAQ. Written as DNA, the CDR3 is TGTGCCAGCAGCCCTAGCGGGAGGGCCGTCTACGAGCAGTACTTC. This encodes CASSPSGRAVYEQYF. The whole variable domain, filled in from reference TRBV7-8 and TRBJ2-7, reads GAGVSQSPRYKVAKRGQDVALRCDPISGHVSLFWYQQALGQGPEFLTYFQNEAQLDKSGLPSDRFFAERPEGSVSTLKIQRTQQEDSAVYLCASSPSGRAVYEQYFGPGTRLTVT.

This clonotype appeared a few times. The CDR3 DNA reads as TGCAGTGCTAGTCCGGGACAGGGCAGCTCCTATAATTCACCCCTCCACTTT. Its protein product is CSASPGQGSSYNSPLHF. The chain has TRBV20-1 and TRBJ1-6, with 9 positions matching TRBD1. CDR1 and CDR2 from the germline V gene are DFQATT and SNEGSKA (reference sequence). The CDR3 spans 17 residues. The trim removed 3 bases at V and 0 bases at J, leaving 6 bases unmatched.

This clonotype was seen ten or more times. The conserved phenylalanine or tryptophan is not found at the CDR3 terminus, so this likely reflects a read error. The limits of the CDR3 on the DNA are not certain, so only TCRdb's listed CDR3 is given. V gene TRBV2 combines with J gene TRBJ1-2; no DNA check was done on the table's D call, TRBD1. Counting both end residues, the CDR3 totals 9 amino acids. Germline CDR1 reads SNHLY; CDR2 reads FYNNEI. The CDR3: CASSDPGAA.

This clonotype was observed a handful of times. V is TRBV2 and J is TRBJ1-1; 11 bases match TRBD1. Germline CDR1 reads SNHLY; CDR2 reads FYNNEI. This CDR3 is 13 amino acids long. Trimming at V came to 7 bases and at J to 4 bases, leaving 2 bases not matched to a gene. The CDR3 here is CASTGTGGTEAFF. The CDR3 DNA reads as TGTGCCAGCACCGGGACAGGGGGCACTGAAGCTTTCTTT.

Regarding this clonotype: It may be a read error: a sequence one base away is much more abundant. The chain combines TRBV7-9 with TRBJ1-4; D unclear. The CDR3 sequence is 14 residues long. CDR1 SEHNR and CDR2 FQNEAQ come from the germline V gene (reference sequence). This chain's CDR3 is CASSRSATNEKLLF. The CDR3 bases are TGTGCCAGCAGCAGATCTGCAACTAATGAAAAACTGCTTTTT.

The J gene is TRBJ1-3, the V gene TRBV7-8; the D is unclear. The CDR3 sequence is 12 residues long. V was clipped by 2 bases and J by 11 bases, with 10 bases between them. In germline, CDR1 is SGHVS, CDR2 FQNEAQ. The CDR3 here is CASSLSGNPIYF. DNA for the CDR3: TGTGCCAGCAGCTTATCGGGGAACCCCATATATTTT. Variable domain in full (rest from reference TRBV7-8 and TRBJ1-3): GAGVSQSPRYKVAKRGQDVALRCDPISGHVSLFWYQQALGQGPEFLTYFQNEAQLDKSGLPSDRFFAERPEGSVSTLKIQRTQQEDSAVYLCASSLSGNPIYFGEGSWLTVV.

This clonotype came up a few times. The chain couples TRBV12-3 or TRBV12-4 to TRBJ1-5; perhaps TRBD1 as D (5 bases). The CDR3 is 14 amino acids. V shed 6 bases and J shed 6 bases, with 15 bases lying between them. CDR3 region: CASSLGLQSQPQHF. CDR3 coding DNA: TGTGCCAGCAGCCTGGGACTCCAGAGTCAGCCCCAGCATTTT.

Of note for this clonotype: The germline gene is not matched at one end of the junction; a read error may be the cause. The chain recombines TRBV29-1 with TRBJ1-1; D not resolved. The CDR3 sequence is 12 residues long. Looked up from germline, CDR1 is SQVTM and CDR2 is ANQGSEA. The CDR3: CRVENMNTEAFF. The CDR3 nucleotides read TGCAGAGTTGAGAACATGAACACTGAAGCTTTCTTT.

This clonotype was observed many times. The chain joins TRBV10-3 to TRBJ1-6, with D tentatively TRBD1 (5 bases). V lost 4 bases to trimming and J lost 6 bases, with 7 bases between them. The germline V gene encodes CDR1 ENHRY and CDR2 SYGVKD. This CDR3 region has 13 residues. The CDR3 DNA is TGTGCCATCAGTGGGGGGATTAATTCACCCCTCCACTTT. This gives the protein CAISGGINSPLHF.

The chain uses TRBV9 and TRBJ1-2, with D perhaps TRBD1 (5 bases). CDR3 length: 14 amino acids. V lost 4 bases, J lost 11 bases, and 21 bases lay in between. Per germline, CDR1 SGDLS and CDR2 YYNGEE. The CDR3, as DNA: TGTGCCAGCAGCACCCACTCGGGGACCAAGGAATACACCTTC. This sequence encodes CASSTHSGTKEYTF.

This rearrangement joins TRBV2 to TRBJ2-7; D unresolved. V lost 2 bases and J lost 4, with 9 bases in between. The CDR3 has 13 amino acids. Germline V gene sequence: CDR1 SNHLY, CDR2 FYNNEI. The chain's CDR3 is CASSERAFYEQYF. The DNA for the CDR3 is TGTGCCAGCAGTGAACGGGCGTTTTACGAGCAGTACTTC.

The rearrangement joins TRBV7-9 to TRBJ1-1; 7 positions agree with TRBD1. V shed 2 bases and J 1 base; nucleotides not matched to a gene: 4. The CDR3 has 15 amino acids. The germline CDR1 and CDR2 sequences are SEHNR and FQNEAQ (reference sequence). Written as DNA, the CDR3 is TGTGCCAGCAGCTTAACGGGACAGCGGAACACTGAAGCTTTCTTT. This codes for CASSLTGQRNTEAFF.

The chain links TRBV6-1 to TRBJ2-5; D perhaps matches TRBD1 (5 bases). The V and J ends lost 0 bases and 1 base respectively, with 12 bases between them. CDR1 is MNHNS and CDR2 is SASEGT in the germline V gene. The CDR3 spans 16 residues. CDR3 bases: TGTGCCAGCAGTGAAGCGTTCAGGGTACCCCAAGAGACCCAGTACTTC. Translated: CASSEAFRVPQETQYF.

This clonotype was found many times. CDR3 sequence: CASSFPGRPETQYF. CDR3 DNA: TGTGCCAGCAGCTTCCCGGGCAGGCCGGAGACCCAGTACTTC. The chain combines TRBV7-9 with TRBJ2-5; D is unclear. In germline, CDR1 is SEHNR, CDR2 FQNEAQ (reference sequence). The CDR3 is 14 residues long. Trimming left V 3 bases short and J 5 bases short, with 13 bases between.

This clonotype was recorded at least ten times. V usage is TRBV7-9 and J usage is TRBJ1-1; TRBD1 is a possible D gene (5 bases). Trimming shortened V by 1 base and J by 11 bases, and 11 bases separated the two germline ends. The germline CDR1 and CDR2 sequences are SEHNR and FQNEAQ (reference sequence). The CDR3 spans 12 residues. The CDR3 nucleotides are TGTGCCAGCAGCTTAGTGGGGGAATCGGCTTTCTTT. This gives the protein CASSLVGESAFF.

The V gene is TRBV2, the J gene TRBJ1-2; 8 bases are shared with TRBD1. CDR1 SNHLY and CDR2 FYNNEI come from the germline V gene. CDR3 length: 17 residues. V shed 6 bases and J 3 bases; nucleotides not matched to a gene: 15. CDR3 protein: CASSNQTGDTRYYGYTF. The CDR3 DNA sequence: TGTGCCAGCAGCAACCAGACAGGGGACACCCGATACTATGGCTACACCTTC.

This clonotype was seen more than once but under ten times. This rearrangement joins TRBV6-5 to TRBJ2-6; D unclear. The germline V gene encodes CDR1 MNHEY and CDR2 SVGAGI. The CDR3 is 15 residues long. The V end was cut by 6 bases, the J end by 1 base, with 10 bases between. In DNA form, the CDR3 reads TGTGCCAGCAGCAAAACCCCTTCTGGGGCCAACGTCCTGACTTTC. Its translation: CASSKTPSGANVLTF.

The chain employs TRBV7-8 and TRBJ2-5, with 10 bases fitting TRBD1. The V gene's germline CDR1 is SGHVS and CDR2 FQNEAQ. After removal of 2 bases from V and 4 bases from J, the junction contained 4 bases not matched to a gene. The CDR3 is 15 residues long. CDR3: CASSLWDRGGETQYF. CDR3 DNA: TGTGCCAGCAGCTTATGGGACAGGGGTGGAGAGACCCAGTACTTC.